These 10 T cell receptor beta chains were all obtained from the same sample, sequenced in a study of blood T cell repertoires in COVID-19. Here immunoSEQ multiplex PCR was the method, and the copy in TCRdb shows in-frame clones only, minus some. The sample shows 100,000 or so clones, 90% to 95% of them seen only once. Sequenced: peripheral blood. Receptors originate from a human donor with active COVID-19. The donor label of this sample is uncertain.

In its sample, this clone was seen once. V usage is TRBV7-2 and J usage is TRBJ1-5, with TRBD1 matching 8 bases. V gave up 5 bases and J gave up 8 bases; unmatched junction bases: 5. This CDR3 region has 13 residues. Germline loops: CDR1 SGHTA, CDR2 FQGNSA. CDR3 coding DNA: TGTGCCAGCAGCCCGGACAGGGTTGAGCCCCAGCATTTT. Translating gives CASSPDRVEPQHF.

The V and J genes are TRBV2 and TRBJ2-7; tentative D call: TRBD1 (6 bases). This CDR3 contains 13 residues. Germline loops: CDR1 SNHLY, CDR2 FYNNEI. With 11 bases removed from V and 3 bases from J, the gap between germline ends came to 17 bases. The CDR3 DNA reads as TGTGCCCCCGGGGAAGAGGGGGTCTACGAGCAGTACTTC. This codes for CAPGEEGVYEQYF.

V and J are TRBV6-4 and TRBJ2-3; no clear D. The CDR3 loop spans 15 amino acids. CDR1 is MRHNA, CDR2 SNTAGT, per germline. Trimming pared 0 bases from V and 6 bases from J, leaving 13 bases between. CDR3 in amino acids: CASSDSMSGPDTQYF. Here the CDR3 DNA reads TGTGCCAGCAGTGACTCGATGTCAGGCCCTGATACGCAGTATTTT.

In DNA form, the CDR3 reads TGTGCCAGCAGCTACGAAGTAGCGGGGGTTAACTACGAGCAGTACTTC. This encodes CASSYEVAGVNYEQYF. This chain links TRBV5-8 with TRBJ2-7; 9 bases fit TRBD2. With V trimmed by 3 bases and J by 3 bases, 10 bases remained unmatched. CDR1 is SGHTS and CDR2 is YDEGEE in the germline V gene. This CDR3 has 16 residues.

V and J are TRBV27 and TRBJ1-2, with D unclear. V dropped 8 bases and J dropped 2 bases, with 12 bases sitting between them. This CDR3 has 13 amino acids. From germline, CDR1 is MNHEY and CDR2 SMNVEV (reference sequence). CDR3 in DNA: TGTGCCAGCCGCGTCGGTCCGAACTATGGCTACACCTTC. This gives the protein CASRVGPNYGYTF.

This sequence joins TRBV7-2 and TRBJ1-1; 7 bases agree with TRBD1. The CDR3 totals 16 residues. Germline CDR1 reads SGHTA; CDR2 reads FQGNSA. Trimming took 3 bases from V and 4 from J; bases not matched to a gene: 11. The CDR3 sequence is CASSFPPYRGSTEAFF. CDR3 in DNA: TGTGCCAGCAGCTTCCCACCGTACAGGGGAAGCACTGAAGCTTTCTTT.

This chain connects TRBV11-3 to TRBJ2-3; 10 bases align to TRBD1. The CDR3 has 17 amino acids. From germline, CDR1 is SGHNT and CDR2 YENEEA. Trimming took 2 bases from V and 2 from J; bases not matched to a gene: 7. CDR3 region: CASSLTSGTGDTDTQYF. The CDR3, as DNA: TGTGCCAGCAGCTTAACCTCCGGGACAGGGGACACAGATACGCAGTATTTT.

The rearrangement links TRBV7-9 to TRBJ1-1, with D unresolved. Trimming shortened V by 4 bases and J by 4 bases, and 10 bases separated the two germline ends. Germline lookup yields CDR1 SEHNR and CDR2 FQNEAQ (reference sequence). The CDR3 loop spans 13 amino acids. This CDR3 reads CASSSGLATEAFF. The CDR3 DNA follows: TGTGCCAGCAGCTCGGGTCTGGCCACTGAAGCTTTCTTT.

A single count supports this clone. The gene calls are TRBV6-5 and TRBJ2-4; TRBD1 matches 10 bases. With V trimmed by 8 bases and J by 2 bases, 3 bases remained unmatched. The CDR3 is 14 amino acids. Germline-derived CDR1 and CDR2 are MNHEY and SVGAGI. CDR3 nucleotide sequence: TGTGCCAGCCGACAGGGGGCGACCAAAAACATTCAGTACTTC. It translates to CASRQGATKNIQYF.

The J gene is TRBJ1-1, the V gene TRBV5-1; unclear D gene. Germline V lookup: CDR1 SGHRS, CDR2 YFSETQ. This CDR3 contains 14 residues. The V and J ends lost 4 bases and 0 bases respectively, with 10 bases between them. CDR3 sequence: CASSLLSVNTEAFF. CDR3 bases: TGCGCCAGCAGCCTACTGTCGGTGAACACTGAAGCTTTCTTT.